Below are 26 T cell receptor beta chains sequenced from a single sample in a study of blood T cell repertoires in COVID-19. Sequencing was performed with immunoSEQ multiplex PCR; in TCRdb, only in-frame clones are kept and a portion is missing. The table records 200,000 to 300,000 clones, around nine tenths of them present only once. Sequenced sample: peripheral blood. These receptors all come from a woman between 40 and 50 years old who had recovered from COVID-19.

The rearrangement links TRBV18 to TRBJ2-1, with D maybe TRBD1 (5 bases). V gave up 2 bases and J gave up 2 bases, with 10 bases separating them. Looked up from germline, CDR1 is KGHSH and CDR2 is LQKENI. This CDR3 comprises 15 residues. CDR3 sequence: CASSPSRVAYNEQFF. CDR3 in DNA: TGTGCCAGCTCACCAAGCAGGGTGGCCTACAATGAGCAGTTCTTC.

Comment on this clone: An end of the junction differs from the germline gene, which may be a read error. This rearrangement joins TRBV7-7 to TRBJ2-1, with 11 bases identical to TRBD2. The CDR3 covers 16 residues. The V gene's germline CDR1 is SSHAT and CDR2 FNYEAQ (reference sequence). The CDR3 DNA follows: TGTGCTAGCAGCTTAGCACTAGCGGGAGCCTACAATGAGCAGTTCTTC. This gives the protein CASSLALAGAYNEQFF.

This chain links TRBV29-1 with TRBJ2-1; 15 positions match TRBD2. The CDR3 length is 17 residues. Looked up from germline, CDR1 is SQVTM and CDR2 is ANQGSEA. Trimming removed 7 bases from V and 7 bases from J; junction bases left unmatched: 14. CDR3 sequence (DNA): TGCAGCGCCCGGACTAGCGGGAGGGGGTCCTGGGGAAATGAGCAGTTCTTC. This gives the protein CSARTSGRGSWGNEQFF.

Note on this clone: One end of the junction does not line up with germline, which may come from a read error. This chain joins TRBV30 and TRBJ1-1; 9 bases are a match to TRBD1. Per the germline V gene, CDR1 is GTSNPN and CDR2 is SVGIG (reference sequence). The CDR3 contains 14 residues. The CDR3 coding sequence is TGTGCCCGGAGTGGGGGACAGGGAGGCACTGAAGCTTTCTTT. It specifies CARSGGQGGTEAFF.

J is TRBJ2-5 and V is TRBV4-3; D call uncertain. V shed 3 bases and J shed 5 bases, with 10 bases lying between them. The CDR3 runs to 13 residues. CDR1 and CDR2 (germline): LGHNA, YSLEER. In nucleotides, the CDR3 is TGCGCCAGCAGCCAGGCCCCTTATGAGACCCAGTACTTC. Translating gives CASSQAPYETQYF.

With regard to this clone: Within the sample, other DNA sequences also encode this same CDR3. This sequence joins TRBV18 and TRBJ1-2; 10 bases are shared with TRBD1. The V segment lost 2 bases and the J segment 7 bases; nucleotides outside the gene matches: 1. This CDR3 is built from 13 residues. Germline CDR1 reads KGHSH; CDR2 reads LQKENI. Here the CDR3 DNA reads TGTGCCAGCTCACCAGGGACAGGGGTTGGCTACACCTTC. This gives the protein CASSPGTGVGYTF.

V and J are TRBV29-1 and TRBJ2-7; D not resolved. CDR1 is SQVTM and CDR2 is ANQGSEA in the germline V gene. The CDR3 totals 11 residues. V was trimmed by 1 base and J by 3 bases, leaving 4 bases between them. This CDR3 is CSVEGRYEQYF. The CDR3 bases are TGCAGCGTTGAAGGTCGCTACGAGCAGTACTTC.

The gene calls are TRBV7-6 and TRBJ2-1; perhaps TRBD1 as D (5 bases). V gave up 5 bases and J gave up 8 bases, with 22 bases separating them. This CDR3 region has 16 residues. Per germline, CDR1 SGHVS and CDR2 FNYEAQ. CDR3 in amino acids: CASSPRVGPRRDEQFF. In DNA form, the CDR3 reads TGTGCCAGCAGCCCACGGGTGGGGCCCCGACGGGATGAGCAGTTCTTC.

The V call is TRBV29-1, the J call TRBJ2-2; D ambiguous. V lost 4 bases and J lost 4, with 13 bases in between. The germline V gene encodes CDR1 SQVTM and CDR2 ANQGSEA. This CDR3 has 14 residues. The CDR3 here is CSVALFSVTGELFF. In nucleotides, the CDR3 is TGCAGCGTTGCCCTGTTCAGTGTCACCGGGGAGCTGTTTTTT.

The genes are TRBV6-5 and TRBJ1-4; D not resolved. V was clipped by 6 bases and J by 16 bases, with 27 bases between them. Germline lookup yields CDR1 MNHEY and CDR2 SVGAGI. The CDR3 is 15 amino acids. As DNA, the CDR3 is TGTGCCAGCAGACCTGACAAGCCCCTCACCCTCGCTCCGTTTTTT. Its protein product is CASRPDKPLTLAPFF.

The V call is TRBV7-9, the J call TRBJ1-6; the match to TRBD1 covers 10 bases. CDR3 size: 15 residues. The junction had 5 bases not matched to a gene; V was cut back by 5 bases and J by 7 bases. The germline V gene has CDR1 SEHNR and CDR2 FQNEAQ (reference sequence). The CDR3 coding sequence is TGTGCCAGCAGCCCCTGGACAGGGGGGAATTCACCCCTCCACTTT. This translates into CASSPWTGGNSPLHF.

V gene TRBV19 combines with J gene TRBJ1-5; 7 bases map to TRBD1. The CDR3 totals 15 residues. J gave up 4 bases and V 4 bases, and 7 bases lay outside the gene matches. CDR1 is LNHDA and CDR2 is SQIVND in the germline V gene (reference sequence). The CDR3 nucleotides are TGTGCCAGTAGTACCCCGGGACAGCAAAATCAGCCCCAGCATTTT. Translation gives CASSTPGQQNQPQHF.

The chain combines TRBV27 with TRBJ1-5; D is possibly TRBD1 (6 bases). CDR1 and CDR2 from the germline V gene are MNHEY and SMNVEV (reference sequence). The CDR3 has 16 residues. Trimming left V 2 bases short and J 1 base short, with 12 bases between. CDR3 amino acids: CASSLSPRGSNQPQHF. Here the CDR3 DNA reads TGTGCCAGCAGTTTAAGCCCCAGGGGAAGCAATCAGCCCCAGCATTTT.

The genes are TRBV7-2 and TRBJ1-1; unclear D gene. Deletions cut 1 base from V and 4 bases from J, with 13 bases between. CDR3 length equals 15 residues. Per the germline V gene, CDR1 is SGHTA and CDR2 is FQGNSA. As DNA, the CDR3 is TGTGCCAGCAGCTTAGGTCTACACCGGGGCACTGAAGCTTTCTTT. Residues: CASSLGLHRGTEAFF.

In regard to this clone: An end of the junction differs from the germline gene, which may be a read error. CDR3 DNA sequence: TGTGCCAGCAGCTTAGGCGACAGGGCAATATTT. This sequence encodes CASSLGDRAIF. The chain links TRBV7-9 to TRBJ1-1; 7 bases fit TRBD1. Germline values: CDR1 SEHNR, CDR2 FQNEAQ (reference sequence). The CDR3 is 11 amino acids.

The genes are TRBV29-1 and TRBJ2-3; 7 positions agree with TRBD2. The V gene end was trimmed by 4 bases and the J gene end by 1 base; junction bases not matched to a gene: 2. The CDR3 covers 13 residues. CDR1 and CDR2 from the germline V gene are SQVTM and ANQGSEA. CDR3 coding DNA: TGCAGCGTTGGGGCGGGAGGCACAGATACGCAGTATTTT. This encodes CSVGAGGTDTQYF.

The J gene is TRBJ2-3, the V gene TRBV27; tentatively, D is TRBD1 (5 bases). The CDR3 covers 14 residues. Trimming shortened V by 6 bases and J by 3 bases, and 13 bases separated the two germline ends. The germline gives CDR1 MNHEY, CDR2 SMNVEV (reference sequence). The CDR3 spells CASRMGSGTDTQYF. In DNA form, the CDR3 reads TGTGCCAGCAGAATGGGGTCAGGGACAGATACGCAGTATTTT.

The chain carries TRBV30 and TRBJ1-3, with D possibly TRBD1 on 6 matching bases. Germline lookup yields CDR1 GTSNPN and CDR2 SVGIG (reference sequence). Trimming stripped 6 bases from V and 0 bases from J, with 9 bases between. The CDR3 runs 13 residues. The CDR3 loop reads CACHRASGNTIYF. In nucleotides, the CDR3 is TGTGCCTGTCACAGGGCCTCTGGAAACACCATATATTTT.

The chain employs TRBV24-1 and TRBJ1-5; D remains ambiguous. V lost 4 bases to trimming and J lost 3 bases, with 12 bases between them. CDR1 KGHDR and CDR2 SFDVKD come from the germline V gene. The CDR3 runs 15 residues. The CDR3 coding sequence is TGTGCCACCAGTGACACCAGGACTATCAATCAGCCCCAGCATTTT. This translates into CATSDTRTINQPQHF.

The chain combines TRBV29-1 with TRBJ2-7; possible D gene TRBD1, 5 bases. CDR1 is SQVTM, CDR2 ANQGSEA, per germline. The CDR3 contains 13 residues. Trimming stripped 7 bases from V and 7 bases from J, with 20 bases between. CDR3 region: CSGSGPRMGEQYF. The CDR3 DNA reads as TGCAGCGGTTCAGGGCCGAGGATGGGGGAGCAGTACTTC.

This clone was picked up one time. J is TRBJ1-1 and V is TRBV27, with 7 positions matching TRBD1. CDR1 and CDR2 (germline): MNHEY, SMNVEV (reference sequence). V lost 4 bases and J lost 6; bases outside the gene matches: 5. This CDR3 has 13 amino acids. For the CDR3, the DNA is TGTGCCAGCAGTTCACAGGGGTTGCCTGAAGCTTTCTTT. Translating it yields CASSSQGLPEAFF.

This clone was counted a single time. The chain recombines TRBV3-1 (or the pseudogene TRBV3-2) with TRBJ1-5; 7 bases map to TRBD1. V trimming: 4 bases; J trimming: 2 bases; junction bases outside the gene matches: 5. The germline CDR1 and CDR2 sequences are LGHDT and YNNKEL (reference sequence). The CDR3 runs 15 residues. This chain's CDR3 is CASSPDRVGNQPQHF. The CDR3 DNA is TGTGCCAGCAGCCCCGACAGGGTTGGCAATCAGCCCCAGCATTTT.

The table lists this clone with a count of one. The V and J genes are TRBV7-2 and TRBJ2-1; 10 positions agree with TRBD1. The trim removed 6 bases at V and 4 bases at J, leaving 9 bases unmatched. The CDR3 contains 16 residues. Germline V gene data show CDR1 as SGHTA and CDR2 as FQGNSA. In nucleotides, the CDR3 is TGTGCCAGCAGGGGGATGGGACAGGGGACATACAATGAGCAGTTCTTC. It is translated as CASRGMGQGTYNEQFF.

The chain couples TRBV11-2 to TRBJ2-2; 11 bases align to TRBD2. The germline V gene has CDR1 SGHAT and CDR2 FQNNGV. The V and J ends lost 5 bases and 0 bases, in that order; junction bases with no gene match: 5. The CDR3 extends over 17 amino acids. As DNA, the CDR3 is TGTGCCAGCAGCCGAGGGACTAGCGGAACGAACACCGGGGAGCTGTTTTTT. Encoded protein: CASSRGTSGTNTGELFF.

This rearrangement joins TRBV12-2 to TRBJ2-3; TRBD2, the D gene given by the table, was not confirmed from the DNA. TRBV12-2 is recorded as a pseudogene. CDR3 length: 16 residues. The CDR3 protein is CASRYPTSGTTDTQYF. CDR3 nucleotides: TGTGCAAGTCGCTACCCGACTAGCGGGACGACAGATACGCAGTATTTT.

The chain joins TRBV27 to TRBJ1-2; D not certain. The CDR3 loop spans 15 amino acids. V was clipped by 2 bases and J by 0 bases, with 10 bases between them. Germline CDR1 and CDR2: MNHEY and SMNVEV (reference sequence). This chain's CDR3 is CASSLGWAANYGYTF. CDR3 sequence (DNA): TGTGCCAGCAGTTTAGGTTGGGCCGCTAACTATGGCTACACCTTC.